The clone carrying this TCR beta chain has only a few counts. Its antigen is unknown. This entry comes from a study of blood T cells in healthy people across ages. Study outcomes and limitations: Roughly linearly, TCR beta diversity per million T cells fell as age increased.

Total RNA extracted from each sample amounted to at least 6 micrograms. Next came a second PCR, run for about 6 to 11 cycles, which used a sample-barcoded 5' primer along with a J-beta primer mix. Carrying 12 random nucleotides, a template-switch adaptor labeled each individual cDNA molecule. MiXCR was run by TCRdb on the 5' RACE reads, yielding one entry per CDR3 protein. There are 910,000 or so distinct CDR3 sequences in the sample; about 53% occur only once, and roughly a fifth lies in the top ten. The germline V gene encodes CDR1 ENHRY and CDR2 SYGVKD. The CDR3 length is 14 residues. The V end lost 3 bases, the J end lost 5 bases, and 11 bases lay between the germline ends.

The clonotype originates from a woman aged 60-75 years in good health. The chain couples TRBV10-3 to TRBJ1-5, with D possibly matching TRBD1 (6 bases). The sample consisted of blood. The CDR3 DNA reads TGTGCCATCAGTGAAGGGGACAACGATCAGCCCCAGCATTTT. Its protein is CAISEGDNDQPQHF.